The present T cell receptor (beta chain) was sequenced within a study of Ad26.COV2.S vaccination and SARS-CoV-2 variants. Remarks on this clone: Its antigen is as yet unknown.

The repertoire was sequenced with immunoSEQ multiplex PCR; TCRdb's copy has only in-frame clones and lacks some. The table includes about 350,000 clones, roughly nine tenths detected once. Study observations and caveats: Comparable non-spike TCR breadth was observed in vaccine and placebo recipients. From the TCR breadth and depth analyses, total T cell responses may have been underestimated.

The CDR3 totals 13 residues. Trimming left V 2 bases short and J 8 bases short, with 10 bases between. Germline values: CDR1 LNHDA, CDR2 SQIVND (reference sequence). The clonotype comes from a human donor who had recovered from COVID-19. The material was peripheral blood, obtained after recovery from COVID-19. The J gene is TRBJ2-4, the V gene TRBV19; D is unclear. This chain's CDR3 is CASSITVGYIQYF. The CDR3, as DNA: TGTGCCAGTAGTATAACGGTAGGGTACATTCAGTACTTC.